Listed below are T cell receptor beta chains from one sample, sequenced in a study of early T cells in non-severe SARS-CoV-2 infection. TCRdb ran MiXCR on the 5' RACE reads and lists one entry per CDR3 protein. Counted here are 60,000 to 70,000 distinct CDR3 sequences, 4.5% to 7.5% occurring once; the ten biggest clones make up 3.4%. The starting material was whole blood, obtained at baseline. The receptors were sampled from an adult who was a healthcare worker with PCR-confirmed SARS-CoV-2 infection or an uninfected control (not recorded which). Each CDR3 is given with its conserved first and last residue. A D gene is named only where the DNA matches it firmly. Some rows have no size entry. The others give once, few or many, or a class for an expanded clone.

clone size,V gene,J gene,D gene,CDR3 protein,CDR3 DNA
many,TRBV29-1,TRBJ1-4,TRBD1,CSVEETGAPIEKLFF,TGCAGCGTTGAGGAGACAGGGGCCCCCATTGAAAAACTGTTTTTT
few,TRBV4-3,TRBJ2-3,.,CASSQDSDSTDTQYF,TGCGCCAGCAGCCAAGATTCTGACAGCACAGATACGCAGTATTTT
many,TRBV24-1,TRBJ2-7,TRBD1,CATRDSSEDVQYF,TGTGCCACAAGGGACAGCTCTGAGGACGTGCAGTACTTC
many,TRBV7-9,TRBJ2-3,.,CASSLASGDTQYF,TGTGCCAGCAGCTTAGCCAGCGGCGATACGCAGTATTTT
.,TRBV20-1,TRBJ2-7,TRBD2,CSAREPSGSGEQYF,TGCAGTGCTAGAGAGCCTAGCGGGAGTGGCGAGCAGTACTTC
many,TRBV9,TRBJ1-1,TRBD1,CASTTTVFEDREMGTEAFF,TGTGCCAGCACTACTACCGTCTTTGAGGACAGGGAAATGGGGACTGAAGCTTTCTTT
many,TRBV27,TRBJ2-1,.,CASRPGGSVDEQFF,TGTGCCAGCAGACCCGGAGGGTCCGTGGATGAGCAGTTCTTC
many,TRBV15,TRBJ1-1,.,CATSRDGYVEAFF,TGTGCCACCAGCAGAGATGGCTACGTTGAAGCTTTCTTT
many,TRBV27,TRBJ2-1,TRBD2,CASTASGRSNEQFF,TGTGCCAGCACGGCTAGCGGGAGAAGCAATGAGCAGTTCTTC
.,TRBV20-1,TRBJ1-1,.,CSAQEGQTNTEAFF,TGCAGTGCTCAGGAGGGGCAAACGAACACTGAAGCTTTCTTT
many,TRBV29-1,TRBJ2-7,.,CSVGGDSEQYF,TGCAGCGTTGGGGGGGACTCCGAGCAGTACTTC
many,TRBV6-5,TRBJ1-2,.,CASSPPRTANYGYTF,TGTGCCAGCAGCCCACCCCGGACAGCTAACTATGGCTACACCTTC
few,TRBV29-1,TRBJ1-1,TRBD1,CSVAGQADTEAFF,TGCAGCGTTGCGGGACAGGCCGACACTGAAGCTTTCTTT
many,TRBV6-1,TRBJ1-2,.,CASSDRKYGYTF,TGTGCCAGCAGTGACAGGAAATATGGCTACACCTTC
.,TRBV29-1,TRBJ2-1,TRBD2,CSVGVASGTNEQFF,TGCAGCGTTGGAGTGGCTAGCGGGACCAATGAGCAGTTCTTC
many,TRBV10-3,TRBJ2-5,.,CAISESSWETQYF,TGTGCCATCAGTGAGTCTAGTTGGGAGACCCAGTACTTC
many,TRBV19,TRBJ1-5,TRBD1,CASSRIGQEDQPQHF,TGTGCCAGTAGTAGGATCGGACAGGAGGATCAGCCCCAGCATTTT
many,TRBV5-6,TRBJ1-1,TRBD1,CASSLTGRVKTEAFF,TGTGCCAGCAGCCTGACAGGGCGGGTAAAGACTGAAGCTTTCTTT
many,TRBV19,TRBJ1-2,.,CASSSLRDRIHGYTF,TGTGCCAGTAGTTCCCTCCGTGACAGGATTCATGGCTACACCTTC
many,TRBV12-3/TRBV12-4,TRBJ1-2,.,CASSLGGGRESYGYTF,TGTGCCAGCAGTTTAGGCGGGGGAAGGGAAAGCTATGGCTACACCTTC
few,TRBV29-1,TRBJ2-7,.,CSVRRGYEQYF,TGCAGCGTCCGGCGGGGCTACGAGCAGTACTTC
many,TRBV12-3/TRBV12-4,TRBJ1-4,.,CASSFGQGNEKLFF,TGTGCCAGCAGTTTTGGGCAGGGAAATGAAAAACTGTTTTTT
.,TRBV12-3/TRBV12-4,TRBJ2-7,.,CASSFEGVPYEQYF,TGTGCCAGCAGTTTTGAGGGGGTGCCCTACGAGCAGTACTTC
.,TRBV9,TRBJ2-2,.,CASSTPEGLSTGELFF,TGTGCCAGCAGCACCCCCGAGGGTCTTAGCACCGGGGAGCTGTTTTTT
few,TRBV4-2,TRBJ2-1,TRBD2,CASSQDYGRAMGEQFF,TGTGCCAGCAGCCAAGATTACGGGAGGGCCATGGGTGAGCAGTTCTTC
many,TRBV19,TRBJ1-4,.,CASTTSAATNEKLFF,TGTGCCAGTACCACCTCGGCCGCAACTAATGAAAAACTGTTTTTT
many,TRBV29-1,TRBJ2-1,TRBD2,CSALAGSSYNEQFF,TGCAGCGCTCTAGCGGGGAGCTCCTACAATGAGCAGTTCTTC
.,TRBV5-1,TRBJ2-4,.,CASSPLLPRNIQYF,TGCGCCAGCAGCCCACTCCTGCCGAGGAACATTCAGTACTTC
.,TRBV5-1,TRBJ2-3,.,CASSVTPISTDTQYF,TGCGCCAGCAGCGTAACGCCGATTAGCACAGATACGCAGTATTTT
few,TRBV20-1,TRBJ2-1,.,CSAREPLVGGLFSPEFF,TGCAGTGCTAGAGAGCCCCTAGTCGGGGGGCTATTCAGCCCCGAGTTCTTC
many,TRBV4-3,TRBJ1-2,.,CASSQDLSRESYGYTF,TGCGCCAGCAGCCAAGACCTCTCGAGAGAGAGCTATGGCTACACCTTC
many,TRBV27,TRBJ2-1,.,CASSLGRYNEQFF,TGTGCCAGCAGTTTAGGCAGGTACAATGAGCAGTTCTTC
.,TRBV5-5,TRBJ1-6,TRBD1,CASSSPGTENSPLHF,TGTGCCAGCAGCTCTCCCGGGACAGAGAATTCACCCCTCCACTTT
many,TRBV11-3,TRBJ2-1,.,CASSATGSYNEQFF,TGTGCCAGCAGCGCAACGGGGTCCTACAATGAGCAGTTCTTC
many,TRBV20-1,TRBJ2-7,.,CSASPGSSLEQYF,TGCAGTGCTAGTCCGGGATCCTCTCTCGAGCAGTACTTC
.,TRBV20-1,TRBJ1-2,.,CSASLLGTYGYTF,TGCAGTGCTAGTTTGCTAGGGACTTATGGCTACACCTTC
.,TRBV6-4,TRBJ1-1,.,CASSPRKNTEAFF,TGTGCCAGCAGCCCTCGCAAGAACACTGAAGCTTTCTTT
many,TRBV12-3/TRBV12-4,TRBJ2-1,TRBD2,CASSLRASGTSYNEQFF,TGTGCCAGCAGTTTACGGGCTAGCGGGACCTCCTACAATGAGCAGTTCTTC
.,TRBV30,TRBJ1-2,.,CAWSPLEGLSGYTF,TGTGCCTGGAGTCCCCTGGAGGGGCTGAGCGGCTACACCTTC
.,TRBV20-1,TRBJ2-7,.,CSARGTGISYGAEQYF,TGCAGTGCTAGGGGCACAGGGATTAGTTATGGGGCCGAGCAGTACTTC
few,TRBV6-2/TRBV6-3,TRBJ2-4,.,CASSETTRYKNIQYF,TGTGCCAGCAGTGAAACGACCAGATACAAAAACATTCAGTACTTC
few,TRBV7-2,TRBJ2-1,TRBD2,CASSPTTSPYNEQFF,TGTGCCAGCAGCCCGACGACTAGCCCCTACAATGAGCAGTTCTTC
many,TRBV20-1,TRBJ1-2,TRBD1,CSARDGDRGRYGYTF,TGCAGTGCTAGAGATGGGGACAGGGGGCGTTATGGCTACACCTTC
few,TRBV21-1,TRBJ2-7,.,CASSKGEDRGPYEQYF,TGTGCCAGCAGCAAAGGGGAGGACAGGGGACCCTACGAGCAGTACTTC
.,TRBV4-3,TRBJ1-6,.,CASSQDRGSNSPLHF,TGCGCCAGCAGCCAAGATCGGGGCAGTAATTCACCCCTCCACTTT
few,TRBV28,TRBJ2-5,TRBD1,CASSSSDRGVGETQYF,TGTGCCAGCAGTTCCTCCGACAGGGGAGTAGGAGAGACCCAGTACTTC
.,TRBV28,TRBJ1-2,TRBD1,CATKDRTGNYGYTF,TGTGCCACCAAGGATCGGACAGGGAACTATGGCTACACCTTC
many,TRBV20-1,TRBJ1-5,.,CSARPGPSNQPQHF,TGCAGTGCTAGACCCGGGCCTAGCAATCAGCCCCAGCATTTT
.,TRBV6-5,TRBJ1-1,.,CASSENRAPPEGAFF,TGTGCCAGCAGTGAGAACCGGGCCCCCCCGGAGGGAGCTTTCTTT
many,TRBV28,TRBJ1-1,.,CASREQGNTEAFF,TGTGCCAGCAGGGAACAGGGGAACACTGAAGCTTTCTTT
many,TRBV12-3/TRBV12-4,TRBJ2-2,.,CASSGRGSSGELFF,TGTGCCAGCAGTGGCAGGGGTTCATCCGGGGAGCTGTTTTTT
once,TRBV13,TRBJ2-2,TRBD2,CASSDSGSRAIGELFF,TGTGCCAGCAGCGATAGCGGGAGCCGGGCTATCGGGGAGCTGTTTTTT